This T cell receptor (beta chain) was recovered during a study of blood T cell repertoires in COVID-19. Across the whole study: Sites in the United States, Italy and Spain provided acute and convalescent COVID-19 samples. The cDNA or gDNA used as material had been derived from T cells, B-cell-depleted T cells, or PBMCs.

Germline loops: CDR1 SGHTA, CDR2 FQGNSA. V lost 2 bases and J lost 7; bases outside the gene matches: 14. The CDR3 consists of 18 residues. Authors' data handling: Using reference gene primer amplification, nucleated cell counts were estimated. Assay used: immunoSEQ multiplex PCR; TCRdb lists only in-frame clones, some missing. V and J calls and clone size come straight from that table; D and trimming were deduced from the DNA. The sample consists of 88,000 or so clones, roughly 80% of them appearing once. The clonotype originates from a man between 60 and 70 years old with acute or convalescent COVID-19. The chain joins TRBV7-2 to TRBJ2-1; the match to TRBD2 covers 10 bases. Material: peripheral blood. This CDR3 reads CASSLSSGGAVGRNEQFF. CDR3 in DNA: TGTGCCAGCAGCTTATCCAGCGGGGGGGCGGTTGGGCGAAATGAGCAGTTCTTC. Based on the CDR3 plus reference TRBV7-2 and TRBJ2-1, the full variable domain is GAGVSQSPSNKVTEKGKDVELRCDPISGHTALYWYRQSLGQGLEFLIYFQGNSAPDKSGLPSDRFSAERTGGSVSTLTIQRTQQEDSAVYLCASSLSSGGAVGRNEQFFGPGTRLTVL.